These 8 T cell receptor beta chains came from one sample sequenced in a study of T-cell reconstitution after alpha-beta-depleted transplantation in children. Using unique molecular identifiers, the investigators prepared the TCRbeta library. TCRdb re-called the PCR reads with MiXCR, one entry per CDR3 protein. The sample holds 400,000 to 550,000 distinct CDR3 sequences; roughly 10% are singletons and the top ten take 2% to 2.5%. The sample here was PBMCs, taken before TCRalphabeta/CD19-depleted stem cell transplant. These receptors all stem from a child aged 2 to 15 with inherited bone marrow failure, due to receive a stem cell transplant.

This clonotype was found many times. V is TRBV29-1 and J is TRBJ2-1, with TRBD2 as a possible D gene (5 bases). Trimming left V 0 bases short and J 3 bases short, with 12 bases between. Germline V lookup: CDR1 SQVTM, CDR2 ANQGSEA. This CDR3 is built from 15 residues. The CDR3 sequence is CSVEDNGGLYNEQFF. CDR3 coding DNA: TGCAGCGTTGAAGATAACGGTGGACTCTACAATGAGCAGTTCTTC.

Ten or more counts support this clonotype. The chain has TRBV20-1 and TRBJ2-3; D gene ambiguous. Trimming removed 0 bases at V and 3 bases at J, with 10 bases between. Germline V gene lookup returns CDR1 DFQATT and CDR2 SNEGSKA (reference sequence). There are 14 residues in the CDR3. The CDR3 loop reads CSARDRVRTDTQYF. CDR3 in DNA: TGCAGTGCTAGAGATAGAGTACGGACAGATACGCAGTATTTT.

This clonotype was counted only a few times. The chain joins TRBV12-3 or TRBV12-4 to TRBJ1-3, with a possible D match to TRBD1 (6 bases). Deletions cut 3 bases from V and 0 bases from J, with 18 bases between. The CDR3 loop spans 18 amino acids. CDR3 nucleotide sequence: TGTGCCAGCAGTTTCGGACCGGGGGGCGTCGACTCTGGAAACACCATATATTTT. Amino acid sequence: CASSFGPGGVDSGNTIYF.

The chain uses TRBV4-2 and TRBJ2-1; D gene unclear. This CDR3 is built from 14 residues. The V gene lost 4 bases and the J gene lost 9 bases, with 16 bases spanning the gap. In germline, CDR1 is LGHNA, CDR2 YNFKEQ. This CDR3 is CASSLIGADGEQFF. In DNA form, the CDR3 reads TGTGCCAGCAGCCTAATCGGCGCTGACGGTGAGCAGTTCTTC.

This clonotype appeared many times. J is TRBJ2-3 and V is TRBV29-1, with D possibly being TRBD2 (5 bases). The CDR3 length is 13 residues. V was trimmed by 7 bases and J by 2 bases, leaving 13 bases between them. Germline assignment: CDR1 SQVTM and CDR2 ANQGSEA. Here the CDR3 DNA reads TGCAGCGCCGCGGGCAGGCACACAGATACGCAGTATTTT. Protein sequence: CSAAGRHTDTQYF.

This clonotype was seen many times. This chain connects TRBV10-3 to TRBJ2-3; TRBD2 aligns across 14 bases. The CDR3 has 14 amino acids. The V and J ends lost 6 bases and 7 bases, in that order; junction bases with no gene match: 3. Germline values: CDR1 ENHRY, CDR2 SYGVKD. The DNA for the CDR3 is TGTGCCATCAGCAGGACTAGCGGGAGGAATACGCAGTATTTT. Its protein product is CAISRTSGRNTQYF.

This clonotype was detected many times. This chain uses TRBV7-9 with TRBJ2-3; D is undetermined. Trimming shortened V by 4 bases and J by 2 bases, and 16 bases separated the two germline ends. The CDR3 extends over 16 amino acids. In germline, CDR1 is SEHNR, CDR2 FQNEAQ (reference sequence). Written as DNA, the CDR3 is TGTGCCAGCAGCTCCTCTTTGGGCGGTAACACAGATACGCAGTATTTT. Translated, it gives CASSSSLGGNTDTQYF.

This clonotype was found a few times. The rearrangement uses TRBV6-2 or TRBV6-3 and TRBJ2-7; 8 nucleotides line up with TRBD1. This CDR3 region has 15 residues. The V and J ends lost 2 bases and 3 bases, in that order; junction bases with no gene match: 6. The germline V gene has CDR1 MNHEY and CDR2 SVGEGT. As DNA, the CDR3 is TGTGCCAGCAGTTACGGCGACAGGGGTGTCTACGAGCAGTACTTC. Translating gives CASSYGDRGVYEQYF.